These T cell receptor beta chains were read from a single sample in a study of shared clonotypes between healthy human individuals. Profiling relied on immunoSEQ multiplex PCR, and the TCRdb table lists in-frame clones only, not all of them. The sample gives 600,000 or so clones, approximately 96% of which show up once; approximately 0.11% is in the top ten. Sequencing input: naive CD8+ T cells sorted from blood. The receptors originated from a young woman in good health. Each CDR3 is given with its conserved first and last residue. A D gene is named only where the DNA matches it firmly. Expanded clones get a size class; other rows say once, few or many, or leave the size out.

J gene: TRBJ1-5
clone size: .
D gene: .
V gene: TRBV15
CDR3 DNA: TGTGCCACCAGCAGAGATGGGGGGGTCGGACAGCCCCAGCATTTT
CDR3 protein: CATSRDGGVGQPQHF

J gene: TRBJ2-1
clone size: .
D gene: .
V gene: TRBV11-2
CDR3 DNA: TGTGCCAGCACCTTGGGCGGGACTGAGCAGTTCTTC
CDR3 protein: CASTLGGTEQFF

J gene: TRBJ1-6
clone size: .
D gene: TRBD1
V gene: TRBV15
CDR3 DNA: TGTGCCACCAGCAGAGATGGGGGACAGGCCTCCTATAATTCACCCCTCCACTTT
CDR3 protein: CATSRDGGQASYNSPLHF

J gene: TRBJ2-7
clone size: .
D gene: .
V gene: TRBV5-1
CDR3 DNA: TGCGCCAGCAGCCCTAACAGACGACCCCCCTACGAGCAGTACTTC
CDR3 protein: CASSPNRRPPYEQYF

J gene: TRBJ2-7
clone size: .
D gene: .
V gene: TRBV7-8
CDR3 DNA: TGTGCCAGCAGCTTAGCAGGGATCTACGAGCAGTACTTC
CDR3 protein: CASSLAGIYEQYF

J gene: TRBJ1-5
clone size: .
D gene: .
V gene: TRBV6-6
CDR3 DNA: TGTGCCACAAAAGATGGGCAGTTCAATCAGCCCCAGCATTTT
CDR3 protein: CATKDGQFNQPQHF

J gene: TRBJ2-7
clone size: few
D gene: .
V gene: TRBV29-1
CDR3 DNA: TGCAGCGTTGATGTTACAGGCGGGTACGAGCAGTACTTC
CDR3 protein: CSVDVTGGYEQYF

J gene: TRBJ2-7
clone size: .
D gene: TRBD2
V gene: TRBV29-1
CDR3 DNA: TGCAGCGTGTCTAGCGGTTTGAGCTCCTACGAGCAGTACTTC
CDR3 protein: CSVSSGLSSYEQYF

J gene: TRBJ2-2
clone size: .
D gene: .
V gene: TRBV9
CDR3 DNA: TGTGCCAGCAGCCGGACGGGTCCGAACACCGGGGAGCTGTTTTTT
CDR3 protein: CASSRTGPNTGELFF

J gene: TRBJ2-3
clone size: .
D gene: .
V gene: TRBV7-2
CDR3 DNA: TGTGCCAGCACCCGGGTAGGGTTCACAGATACGCAGTATTTT
CDR3 protein: CASTRVGFTDTQYF

J gene: TRBJ2-5
clone size: .
D gene: TRBD1
V gene: TRBV18
CDR3 DNA: TGTGCCAGCTCACCGGAAACGGGACAGGTTGAGACCCAGTACTTC
CDR3 protein: CASSPETGQVETQYF

J gene: TRBJ1-1
clone size: few
D gene: .
V gene: TRBV10-2
CDR3 DNA: TGCGCCAGCAGTATTGGGGGAAAAGAAGCTTTCTTT
CDR3 protein: CASSIGGKEAFF

J gene: TRBJ2-2
clone size: .
D gene: .
V gene: TRBV13
CDR3 DNA: TGTGCCAGCAGCACGGACAGCATCAACACCGGGGAGCTGTTTTTT
CDR3 protein: CASSTDSINTGELFF

J gene: TRBJ2-1
clone size: once
D gene: .
V gene: TRBV19
CDR3 DNA: TGTGCCAGTAGTATAGGGGGATCGAACTACAATGAGCAGTTCTTC
CDR3 protein: CASSIGGSNYNEQFF

J gene: TRBJ1-5
clone size: .
D gene: .
V gene: TRBV7-2
CDR3 DNA: TGTGCCAGCAGCTCTTACCGCGGGCCCCAGCATTTT
CDR3 protein: CASSSYRGPQHF

J gene: TRBJ1-1
clone size: .
D gene: TRBD1
V gene: TRBV2
CDR3 DNA: TGTGCCAGACAGGGGGCCACTGAAGCTTTCTTT
CDR3 protein: CARQGATEAFF

J gene: TRBJ1-3
clone size: .
D gene: TRBD1
V gene: TRBV5-4
CDR3 DNA: TGTGCCAGCAGCCGACAGGGGGGAAGCTCTGGAAACACCATATATTTT
CDR3 protein: CASSRQGGSSGNTIYF

J gene: TRBJ2-3
clone size: .
D gene: TRBD2
V gene: TRBV2
CDR3 DNA: TGTGCCAGCAGTGAAGGGGTTAGCGGGAGTATCACAGATACGCAGTATTTT
CDR3 protein: CASSEGVSGSITDTQYF

J gene: TRBJ2-2
clone size: .
D gene: .
V gene: TRBV11-2
CDR3 DNA: TGTGCCAGCAGCTTAGATGGGGGATGGGCCAGACCCGGGGAGCTGTTTTTT
CDR3 protein: CASSLDGGWARPGELFF

J gene: TRBJ1-2
clone size: .
D gene: TRBD1
V gene: TRBV5-6
CDR3 DNA: TGTGCCAGCAGCTTGGTTACAGGGGGCGTCTATGGCTACACCTTC
CDR3 protein: CASSLVTGGVYGYTF

J gene: TRBJ1-5
clone size: .
D gene: TRBD1
V gene: TRBV28
CDR3 DNA: TGTGCCAGCAGTCCCGGACAGGGGCCCTATAGCAATCAGCCCCAGCATTTT
CDR3 protein: CASSPGQGPYSNQPQHF

J gene: TRBJ2-7
clone size: once
D gene: TRBD2
V gene: TRBV7-9
CDR3 DNA: TGTGCCAGCAGCTTAAGGACTAGCGCCTACGAGCAGTACTTC
CDR3 protein: CASSLRTSAYEQYF

J gene: TRBJ2-7
clone size: .
D gene: TRBD2
V gene: TRBV28
CDR3 DNA: TGTGCCAGCAGCCGTATTGGGCTAGCGGCCTACGAGCAGTACTTC
CDR3 protein: CASSRIGLAAYEQYF

J gene: TRBJ2-1
clone size: .
D gene: .
V gene: TRBV6-6
CDR3 DNA: TGTGCCAGCATCACTGGCTACCAGCAGTTCTTC
CDR3 protein: CASITGYQQFF

J gene: TRBJ2-7
clone size: few
D gene: .
V gene: TRBV27
CDR3 DNA: TGTGCCAGCAGTTTATTGGACAGTACCTACGAGCAGTACTTC
CDR3 protein: CASSLLDSTYEQYF

J gene: TRBJ2-1
clone size: .
D gene: .
V gene: TRBV5-4
CDR3 DNA: TGTGCCAGCAGCACCGAGACTCTCGATGAGCAGTTCTTC
CDR3 protein: CASSTETLDEQFF

J gene: TRBJ2-5
clone size: .
D gene: TRBD1
V gene: TRBV19
CDR3 DNA: TGTGCCAGTAGCCCATGGGGACAGAACGAAGAGACCCAGTACTTC
CDR3 protein: CASSPWGQNEETQYF

J gene: TRBJ2-7
clone size: .
D gene: .
V gene: TRBV6-4
CDR3 DNA: TGTGCCAGCAGTGAGGGGGGGCCTTCCTACGAGCAGTACTTC
CDR3 protein: CASSEGGPSYEQYF

J gene: TRBJ2-1
clone size: .
D gene: .
V gene: TRBV29-1
CDR3 DNA: TGCAGCGTTGTACCCCGGGTCGAAGCAAAGATGTCCTACAATGAGCAGTTCTTC
CDR3 protein: CSVVPRVEAKMSYNEQFF

J gene: TRBJ2-7
clone size: once
D gene: .
V gene: TRBV28
CDR3 DNA: TGTGCCAGCAGGCGTCCCGGGACGGGACGAGCCGGGGACGAGCAGTACTTC
CDR3 protein: CASRRPGTGRAGDEQYF

J gene: TRBJ2-7
clone size: .
D gene: TRBD1
V gene: TRBV2
CDR3 DNA: TGTGCCAGCAGTGAAGCGGGGAGACAGGGGGCCTACGAGCAGTACTTC
CDR3 protein: CASSEAGRQGAYEQYF

J gene: TRBJ2-5
clone size: .
D gene: .
V gene: TRBV5-6
CDR3 DNA: TGTGCCAGCAGCTTGGGACTCACTCAAGAGACCCAGTACTTC
CDR3 protein: CASSLGLTQETQYF

J gene: TRBJ2-7
clone size: .
D gene: TRBD1
V gene: TRBV11-2
CDR3 DNA: TGTGCCAGCAGCTTAGATTATTCGACAGGGGCCGAGCAGTACTTC
CDR3 protein: CASSLDYSTGAEQYF